This record covers a single T cell receptor beta chain. The data were obtained in a study of control samples from healthy donors and cancer patients. Clones were sequenced by immunoSEQ multiplex PCR, and TCRdb holds only the in-frame ones, with some missing. The data show about 95,000 clones, approximately 90% seen once. The CDR3 sequence is 16 residues long. CDR1 and CDR2 from the germline V gene are WSHSY and SAAADI. Unmatched junction bases numbered 3, after V lost 0 bases and J lost 7 bases. The sample consisted of blood. The chain uses TRBV10-2 and TRBJ2-1; 13 positions agree with TRBD2. The receptor was derived from a woman between 25 and 40 years old in good health. CDR3 amino acids: CASSESGTSGINEQFF. In DNA, the CDR3 is TGCGCCAGCAGTGAGTCTGGGACTAGCGGGATAAATGAGCAGTTCTTC.